This T cell receptor (beta chain) is drawn from a study of blood T cell repertoires in COVID-19. Study summary: Both acute and convalescent COVID-19 samples were obtained from the United States, Italy and Spain.

Trimming shortened V by 7 bases and J by 4 bases, and 19 bases separated the two germline ends. Germline CDR1 reads SQVTM; CDR2 reads ANQGSEA. The CDR3 covers 15 residues. Participants spanned ages about 18 to 95 years and resided in 24 US areas. Assignments of participants to cohorts depended upon their own reported clinical history. Recovery meant two consecutive negative NP/OP PCR tests, professional clearance, or resolved symptoms. This clone showed up just once. Generated by immunoSEQ multiplex PCR, the TCRdb table keeps only in-frame clones and is missing some. The sample has 200,000 or so clones; roughly four fifths are singletons.

Sequenced sample: PBMCs or T cells enriched from blood (not recorded which). The rearrangement uses TRBV29-1 and TRBJ1-4; TRBD1 is a possible D gene (5 bases). The source of this sequence is a man between 35 and 55 years old who had recovered from COVID-19. DNA of the CDR3: TGCAGCGGCGCCTTCCGGGGGGGGAATAATGAAAAACTGTTTTTT. This gives the protein CSGAFRGGNNEKLFF.